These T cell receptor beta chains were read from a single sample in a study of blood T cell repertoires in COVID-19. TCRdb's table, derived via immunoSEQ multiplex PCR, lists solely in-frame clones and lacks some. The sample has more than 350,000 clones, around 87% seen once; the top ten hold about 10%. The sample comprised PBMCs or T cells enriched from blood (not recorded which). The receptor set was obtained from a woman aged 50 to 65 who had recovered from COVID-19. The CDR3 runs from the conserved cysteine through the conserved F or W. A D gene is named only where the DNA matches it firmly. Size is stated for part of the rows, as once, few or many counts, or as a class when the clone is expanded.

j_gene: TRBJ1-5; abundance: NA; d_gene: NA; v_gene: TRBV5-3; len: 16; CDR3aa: CARSLWGGRFNQPQHF; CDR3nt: TGTGCCAGAAGCTTGTGGGGGGGTCGTTTCAATCAGCCCCAGCATTTT
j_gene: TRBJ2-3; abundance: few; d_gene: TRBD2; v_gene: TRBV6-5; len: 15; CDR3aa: CASRGLAASTDTQYF; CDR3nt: TGTGCCAGCAGGGGACTAGCGGCGAGCACAGATACGCAGTATTTT
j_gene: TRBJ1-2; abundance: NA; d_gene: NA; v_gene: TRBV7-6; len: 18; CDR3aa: CASSLAVGPTLVQYGYTF; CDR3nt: TGTGCCAGCAGCTTAGCGGTTGGCCCAACGCTGGTACAGTATGGCTACACCTTC
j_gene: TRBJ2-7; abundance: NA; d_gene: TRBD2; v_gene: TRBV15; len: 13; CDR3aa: CATREGSSYEQYF; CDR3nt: TGTGCCACTAGGGAGGGCAGCTCCTACGAGCAGTACTTC
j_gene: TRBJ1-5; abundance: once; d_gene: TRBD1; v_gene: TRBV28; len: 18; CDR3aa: CASSQTGQGIGFRQPQHF; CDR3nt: TGTGCCAGCAGTCAAACCGGACAGGGGATCGGGTTTAGGCAGCCCCAGCATTTT
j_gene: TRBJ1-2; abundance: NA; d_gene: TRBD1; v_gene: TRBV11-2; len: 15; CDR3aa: CASSSGTESSYGYTF; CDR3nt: TGTGCCAGCAGCTCAGGGACAGAGTCTTCCTATGGCTACACCTTC
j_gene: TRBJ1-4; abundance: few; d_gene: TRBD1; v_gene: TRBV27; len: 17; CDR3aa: CASSFTGGFATNEKLFF; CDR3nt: TGTGCCAGCAGTTTTACAGGGGGGTTTGCAACTAATGAAAAACTGTTTTTT
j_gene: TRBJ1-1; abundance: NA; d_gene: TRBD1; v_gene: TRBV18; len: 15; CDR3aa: CASSPARGQGRVAFF; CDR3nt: TGTGCCAGCTCACCGGCCCGGGGACAGGGGAGAGTAGCTTTCTTT
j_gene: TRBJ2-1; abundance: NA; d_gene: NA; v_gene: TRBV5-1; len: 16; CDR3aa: CASSLLSRGTYNEQFF; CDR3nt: TGCGCCAGCAGCTTGCTGTCGCGGGGCACCTACAATGAGCAGTTCTTC
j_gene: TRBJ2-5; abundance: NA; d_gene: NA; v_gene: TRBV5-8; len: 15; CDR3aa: CASSFEQYRLETQYF; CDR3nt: TGTGCCAGCAGCTTTGAACAGTACCGATTGGAGACCCAGTACTTC
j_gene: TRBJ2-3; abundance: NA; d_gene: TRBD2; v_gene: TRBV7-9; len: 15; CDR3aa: CASSFLAGGTDTQYF; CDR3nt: TGTGCCAGCAGCTTCCTAGCGGGTGGCACAGATACGCAGTATTTT
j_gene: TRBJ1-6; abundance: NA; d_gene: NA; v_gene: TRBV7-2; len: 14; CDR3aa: CAVGGSKSNSPLHF; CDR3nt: TGTGCCGTCGGGGGGTCAAAAAGTAATTCACCCCTCCACTTT
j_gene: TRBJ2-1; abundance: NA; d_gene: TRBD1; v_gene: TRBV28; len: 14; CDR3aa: CASSSADRVDEQFF; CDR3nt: TGTGCCAGCAGCTCCGCCGACAGGGTAGATGAGCAGTTCTTC
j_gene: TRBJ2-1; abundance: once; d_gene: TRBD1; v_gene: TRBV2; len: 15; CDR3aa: CASSEFRDRYNEQFF; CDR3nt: TGTGCCAGCAGTGAATTTCGGGACAGATACAATGAGCAGTTCTTC
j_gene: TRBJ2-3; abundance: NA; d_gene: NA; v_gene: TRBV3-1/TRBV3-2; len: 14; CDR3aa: CASSQDQGADTQYF; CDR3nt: TGTGCCAGCAGCCAAGATCAAGGGGCAGATACGCAGTATTTT
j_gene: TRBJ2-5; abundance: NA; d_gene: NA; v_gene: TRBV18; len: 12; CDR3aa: CASSPNRETQYF; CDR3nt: TGTGCCAGCTCACCAAACAGGGAGACCCAGTACTTC
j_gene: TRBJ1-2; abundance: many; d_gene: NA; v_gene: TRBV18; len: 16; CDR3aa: CASSPGFPFAGYGYTF; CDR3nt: TGTGCCAGCTCACCCGGGTTTCCCTTTGCTGGGTATGGCTACACCTTC
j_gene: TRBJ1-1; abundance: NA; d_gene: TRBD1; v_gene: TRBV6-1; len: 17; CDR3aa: CASSVYRTGIFNTEAFF; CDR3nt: TGTGCCAGCAGTGTTTACCGGACAGGAATTTTTAACACTGAAGCTTTCTTT
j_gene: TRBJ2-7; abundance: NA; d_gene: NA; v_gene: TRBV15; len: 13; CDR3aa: CATSRVPGGEQYF; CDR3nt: TGTGCCACCAGCAGAGTCCCCGGCGGCGAGCAGTACTTC
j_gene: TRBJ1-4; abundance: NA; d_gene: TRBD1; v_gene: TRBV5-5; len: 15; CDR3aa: CASRAGGQRGEKLFF; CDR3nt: TGTGCCAGCAGAGCAGGGGGCCAAAGGGGTGAAAAACTGTTTTTT
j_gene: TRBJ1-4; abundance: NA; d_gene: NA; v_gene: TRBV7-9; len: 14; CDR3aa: CASSRITTNEKLFF; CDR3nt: TGTGCCAGCAGCCGTATAACAACTAATGAAAAACTGTTTTTT
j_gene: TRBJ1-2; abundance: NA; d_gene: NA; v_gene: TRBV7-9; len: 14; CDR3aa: CASSPRADSYGYTF; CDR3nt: TGTGCCAGCAGCCCCAGGGCTGATTCCTATGGCTACACCTTC
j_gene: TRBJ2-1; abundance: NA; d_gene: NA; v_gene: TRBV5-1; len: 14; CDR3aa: CASSLGQGYNEQFF; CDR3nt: TGCGCCAGCAGCTTGGGCCAGGGCTACAATGAGCAGTTCTTC
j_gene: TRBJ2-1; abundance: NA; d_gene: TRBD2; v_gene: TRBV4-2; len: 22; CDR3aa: CASSQDPGRRRGGRSVWNEQFF; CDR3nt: TGTGCCAGCAGCCAAGATCCAGGCCGTCGGCGGGGGGGCCGGTCAGTGTGGAATGAGCAGTTCTTC
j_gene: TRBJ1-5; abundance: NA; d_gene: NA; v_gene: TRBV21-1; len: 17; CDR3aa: CASSKDARQGRNQPQHF; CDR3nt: TGTGCCAGCAGCAAAGATGCCCGGCAGGGTAGAAATCAGCCCCAGCATTTT
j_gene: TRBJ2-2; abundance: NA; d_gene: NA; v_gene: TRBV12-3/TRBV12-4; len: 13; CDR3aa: CASSRVAPGELFF; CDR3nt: TGTGCCAGCAGTCGGGTTGCCCCGGGGGAGCTGTTTTTT
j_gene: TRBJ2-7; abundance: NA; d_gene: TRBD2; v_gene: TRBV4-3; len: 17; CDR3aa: CASSQDGPAGFHYEQYF; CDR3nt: TGCGCCAGCAGCCAAGATGGACCAGCGGGGTTTCATTACGAGCAGTACTTC
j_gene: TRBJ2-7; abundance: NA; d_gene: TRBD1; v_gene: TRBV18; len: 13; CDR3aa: CASSQGAGYEQYF; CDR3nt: TGTGCCAGCAGTCAGGGGGCTGGGTACGAGCAGTACTTC
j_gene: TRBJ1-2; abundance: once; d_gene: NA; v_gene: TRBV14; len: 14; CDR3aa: CASSHMGTLDGYTF; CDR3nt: TGTGCCAGCAGCCACATGGGGACTCTCGATGGCTACACCTTC
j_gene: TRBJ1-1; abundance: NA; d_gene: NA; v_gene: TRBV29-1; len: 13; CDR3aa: CSVEGATGAEAFF; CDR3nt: TGCAGCGTTGAAGGGGCCACCGGGGCTGAAGCTTTCTTT
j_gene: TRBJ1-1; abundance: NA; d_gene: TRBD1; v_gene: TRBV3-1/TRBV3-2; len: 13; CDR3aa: CASTQGGRRKAFF; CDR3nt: TGTGCCAGCACCCAGGGGGGGAGGAGGAAAGCTTTCTTT
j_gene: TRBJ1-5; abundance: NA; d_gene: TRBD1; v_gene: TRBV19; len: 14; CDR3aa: CASQRTGGGQPQHF; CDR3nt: TGTGCCAGCCAAAGGACAGGGGGAGGTCAGCCCCAGCATTTT
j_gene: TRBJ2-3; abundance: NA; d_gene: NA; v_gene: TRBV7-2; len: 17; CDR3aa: CASSFRAGAISTDTQYF; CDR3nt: TGTGCCAGCAGCTTCCGGGCGGGGGCAATTAGCACAGATACGCAGTATTTT
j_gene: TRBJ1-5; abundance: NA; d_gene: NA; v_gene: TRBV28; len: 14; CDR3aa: CASSFGVGNQPQHF; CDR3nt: TGTGCCAGCAGTTTCGGGGTCGGCAATCAGCCCCAGCATTTT
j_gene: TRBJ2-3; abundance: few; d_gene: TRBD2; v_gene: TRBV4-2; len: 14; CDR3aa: CASSQDRTSHTQYF; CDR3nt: TGTGCCAGCAGCCAAGATAGGACTAGCCACACGCAGTATTTT
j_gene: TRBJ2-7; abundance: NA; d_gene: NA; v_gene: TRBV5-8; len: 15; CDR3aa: CASSLKLVSSYEQYF; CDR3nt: TGTGCCAGCAGCTTGAAATTAGTGTCCTCCTACGAGCAGTACTTC
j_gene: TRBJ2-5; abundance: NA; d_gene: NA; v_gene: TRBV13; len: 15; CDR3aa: CASSLSGNDGETQYF; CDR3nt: TGTGCCAGCAGCCTCAGCGGTAACGATGGGGAGACCCAGTACTTC
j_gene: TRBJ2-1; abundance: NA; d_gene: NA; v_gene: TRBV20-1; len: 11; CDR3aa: CSARVSYEQFF; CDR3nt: TGCAGTGCTAGAGTTTCCTATGAGCAGTTCTTC
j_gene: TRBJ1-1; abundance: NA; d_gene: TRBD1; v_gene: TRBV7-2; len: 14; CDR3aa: CASSQGVLNTEAFF; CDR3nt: TGTGCCAGCAGCCAGGGGGTGCTCAACACTGAAGCTTTCTTT
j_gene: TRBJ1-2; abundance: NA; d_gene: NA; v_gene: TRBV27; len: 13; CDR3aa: CASSINTYYGYTF; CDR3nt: TGTGCCAGCAGCATCAACACATACTATGGCTACACCTTC
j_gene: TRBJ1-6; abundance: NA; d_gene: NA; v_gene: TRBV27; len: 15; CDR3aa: CASSLRTTLNSPLHF; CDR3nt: TGTGCCAGCAGTTTAAGGACAACGCTAAATTCACCCCTCCACTTT
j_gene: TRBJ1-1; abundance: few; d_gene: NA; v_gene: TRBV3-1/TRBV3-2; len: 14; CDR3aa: CASSRGQTNTEAFF; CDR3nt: TGTGCCAGCAGCCGAGGACAGACGAACACTGAAGCTTTCTTT
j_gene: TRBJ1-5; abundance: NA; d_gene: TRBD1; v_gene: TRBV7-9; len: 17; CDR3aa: CASSLVGTGEVNQPQHF; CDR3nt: TGTGCCAGCAGCTTAGTTGGGACAGGGGAGGTCAATCAGCCCCAGCATTTT
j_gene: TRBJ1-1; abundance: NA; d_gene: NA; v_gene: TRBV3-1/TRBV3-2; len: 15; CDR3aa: CASSQGGGALTEAFF; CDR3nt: TGTGCCAGCAGCCAAGGGGGAGGGGCGTTGACTGAAGCTTTCTTT
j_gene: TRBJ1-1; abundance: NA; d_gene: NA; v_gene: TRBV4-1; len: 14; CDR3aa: CASRPGGSNTEAFF; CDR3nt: TGCGCCAGCAGACCGGGGGGCTCTAACACTGAAGCTTTCTTT
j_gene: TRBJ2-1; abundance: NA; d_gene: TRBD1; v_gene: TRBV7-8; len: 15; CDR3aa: CASSSRDRGVNEQFF; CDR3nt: TGTGCCAGCAGCTCCCGGGACAGGGGCGTAAATGAGCAGTTCTTC
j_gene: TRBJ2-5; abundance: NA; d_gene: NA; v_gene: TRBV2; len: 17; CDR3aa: CASSRGNSGILVETQYF; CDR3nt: TGTGCCAGCAGCCGGGGGAACAGCGGCATTTTGGTAGAGACCCAGTACTTC
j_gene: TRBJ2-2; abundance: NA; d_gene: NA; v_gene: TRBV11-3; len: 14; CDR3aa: CASSFTGMSGELFF; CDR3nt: TGTGCCAGCAGCTTTACAGGGATGTCCGGGGAGCTGTTTTTT
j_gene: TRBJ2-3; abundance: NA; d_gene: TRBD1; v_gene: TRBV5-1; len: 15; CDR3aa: CASSRLGQGPDTQYF; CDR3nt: TGCGCCAGCAGCCGCCTAGGACAGGGGCCAGATACGCAGTATTTT
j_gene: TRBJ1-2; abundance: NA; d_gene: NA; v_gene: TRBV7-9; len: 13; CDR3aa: CASSTDGPGGYTF; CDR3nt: TGTGCCAGCAGCACGGACGGACCGGGGGGCTACACCTTC
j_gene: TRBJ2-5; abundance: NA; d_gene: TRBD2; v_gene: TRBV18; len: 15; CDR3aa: CASSPPAGDGETQYF; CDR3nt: TGTGCCAGCTCACCCCCAGCGGGGGATGGGGAGACCCAGTACTTC
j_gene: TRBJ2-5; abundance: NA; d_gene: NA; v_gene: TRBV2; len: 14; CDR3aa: CASSVVWDWQTQYF; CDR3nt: TGTGCCAGCAGTGTCGTATGGGACTGGCAGACCCAGTACTTC
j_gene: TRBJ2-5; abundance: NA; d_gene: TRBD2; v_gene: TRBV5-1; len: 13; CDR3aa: CASSSSGVPPQYF; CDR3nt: TGCGCCAGCAGTTCGAGCGGGGTCCCACCCCAGTACTTC
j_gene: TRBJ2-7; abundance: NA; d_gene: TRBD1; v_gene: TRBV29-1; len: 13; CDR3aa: CSGSGGMGYEQYF; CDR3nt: TGCAGCGGATCAGGGGGCATGGGATACGAGCAGTACTTC
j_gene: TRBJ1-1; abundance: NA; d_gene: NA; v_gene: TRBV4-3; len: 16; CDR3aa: CASSLGRGLPLTGAFF; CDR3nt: TGCGCCAGCAGCCTTGGGAGGGGTCTTCCGCTTACTGGGGCTTTCTTT